The 9 T cell receptor beta chains presented below share a single source sample, sequenced in a study of T cell responses to AZD1222 COVID-19 vaccine. The method was immunoSEQ multiplex PCR; TCRdb's version includes in-frame clones alone and lacks a portion of them. The sample has approximately 94,000 clones, 88% seen once. The sample was peripheral blood, taken on day 0 of AZD1222 vaccination. These TCRs come from an adult in good health.

J is TRBJ2-2 and V is TRBV5-1; D unresolved. This CDR3 spans 18 amino acids. CDR1 and CDR2 (germline): SGHRS, YFSETQ. Trimming stripped 4 bases from V and 2 bases from J, with 21 bases between. The CDR3 here is CASSPLDGLSLNTGELFF. DNA of the CDR3: TGCGCCAGCAGCCCACTTGATGGTCTGAGTCTTAACACCGGGGAGCTGTTTTTT.

This sequence joins TRBV9 and TRBJ2-3; 10 bases agree with TRBD1. V shed 2 bases, J shed 4 bases, and the junction held 7 bases outside the gene matches. CDR1 SGDLS and CDR2 YYNGEE come from the germline V gene. The CDR3 extends over 16 amino acids. The CDR3 DNA sequence: TGTGCCAGCAGCGTGACCGACAGGGGGCGTTCAGATACGCAGTATTTT. It specifies CASSVTDRGRSDTQYF.

This clone has just one count. The chain uses TRBV11-3 and TRBJ2-7; 7 bases align to TRBD1. The CDR3 runs to 14 residues. Unmatched junction bases numbered 9, after V lost 5 bases and J lost 5 bases. Germline lookup yields CDR1 SGHNT and CDR2 YENEEA. Here the CDR3 DNA reads TGTGCCAGCAGCGCATCCAGGGGGTTGGACGAGCAGTACTTC. It specifies CASSASRGLDEQYF.

This clone was counted only a few times. The gene calls are TRBV19 and TRBJ2-5; D unclear. Germline lookup yields CDR1 LNHDA and CDR2 SQIVND (reference sequence). CDR3 length: 15 residues. Trimming stripped 5 bases from V and 4 bases from J, with 17 bases between. In DNA form, the CDR3 reads TGTGCCAGTAGTGTGGCCCCCGGTCGTCCAGAGACCCAGTACTTC. Translating gives CASSVAPGRPETQYF.

The V gene is TRBV4-1, the J gene TRBJ1-2; the D gene is possibly TRBD1 (6 bases). The CDR3 sequence is 13 residues long. CDR1 is MGHRA, CDR2 YSYEKL, per germline. V shed 2 bases and J shed 7 bases, with 11 bases lying between them. CDR3 coding DNA: TGCGCCAGCAGCCAAACAGGGTTAGCTGGCTACACCTTC. This translates into CASSQTGLAGYTF.

This chain connects TRBV18 to TRBJ1-1; 7 bases match TRBD1. The CDR3 is 15 residues long. V lost 3 bases, J lost 0 bases, and 4 bases stayed unmatched. Per germline, CDR1 KGHSH and CDR2 LQKENI. The CDR3 nucleotides are TGTGCCAGCTCACCTCCGGGACAGCTGAACACTGAAGCTTTCTTT. This gives the protein CASSPPGQLNTEAFF.

The genes are TRBV19 and TRBJ1-4; TRBD1 is a possible D gene (6 bases). The V and J ends lost 7 bases and 8 bases respectively, with 20 bases between them. The CDR3 sequence is 15 residues long. CDR1 LNHDA and CDR2 SQIVND come from the germline V gene (reference sequence). CDR3 protein: CASTRRGEGGEKLFF. DNA for the CDR3: TGTGCCAGTACCCGAAGGGGGGAAGGAGGAGAAAAACTGTTTTTT.

The gene calls are TRBV3-1 (or the pseudogene TRBV3-2) and TRBJ1-2; perhaps TRBD1 as D (5 bases). Looked up from germline, CDR1 is LGHDT and CDR2 is YNNKEL (reference sequence). Trimming cost V 0 bases and J 3 bases, with 11 bases left between them. CDR3 length: 15 residues. CDR3 in amino acids: CASSQDNRYYYGYTF. The CDR3 DNA is TGTGCCAGCAGCCAAGACAACAGGTACTACTATGGCTACACCTTC.

The chain is built from TRBV3-1 (or the pseudogene TRBV3-2) and TRBJ1-1; D is perhaps TRBD1 (5 bases). CDR3 length: 14 residues. The V gene's germline CDR1 is LGHDT and CDR2 YNNKEL (reference sequence). Deletions cut 5 bases from V and 1 base from J, with 11 bases between. CDR3 sequence reads: CASSMTGANTEAFF. The CDR3, as DNA: TGTGCCAGCAGCATGACCGGGGCGAACACTGAAGCTTTCTTT.